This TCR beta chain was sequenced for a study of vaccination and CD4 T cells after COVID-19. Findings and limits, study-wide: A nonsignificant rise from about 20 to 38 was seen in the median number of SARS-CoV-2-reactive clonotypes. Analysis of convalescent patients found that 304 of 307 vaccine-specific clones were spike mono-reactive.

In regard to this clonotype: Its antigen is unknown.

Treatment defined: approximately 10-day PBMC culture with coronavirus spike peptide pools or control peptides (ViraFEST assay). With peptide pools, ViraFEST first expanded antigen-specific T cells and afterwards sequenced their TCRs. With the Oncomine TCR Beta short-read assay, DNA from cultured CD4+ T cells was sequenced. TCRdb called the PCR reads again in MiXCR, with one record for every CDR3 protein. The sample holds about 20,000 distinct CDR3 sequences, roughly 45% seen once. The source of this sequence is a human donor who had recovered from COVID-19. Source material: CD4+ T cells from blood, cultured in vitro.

The CDR3 DNA is TGTGCCTGGAGTTGGGGGGCCGAGCAGTACTTC. This gives the protein CAWSWGAEQYF. V and J are TRBV30 and TRBJ2-7; TRBD1 or TRBD2 may be the D gene (6 bases each). CDR3 length: 11 amino acids. V lost 2 bases and J lost 6, with 8 bases in between. The germline V gene encodes CDR1 GTSNPN and CDR2 SVGIG (reference sequence).